The clone carrying this TCR beta chain was recorded many times. V was trimmed by 2 bases and J by 9 bases, leaving 17 bases between them. Germline V lookup: CDR1 MNHEY, CDR2 SVGEGT. The CDR3 contains 16 residues. The sample is drawn from a study of blood T cell repertoires in COVID-19. At the level of the study: The United States, Italy and Spain provided the acute and convalescent COVID-19 samples. T cells, B-cell-depleted T cells, or PBMCs supplied cDNA or gDNA.

In the original analysis: Reference gene primer amplification gave estimated nucleated cell counts. Clones were read by immunoSEQ multiplex PCR, and TCRdb kept only the in-frame ones, dropping some. V and J calls and clone size come straight from that table; D and trimming were deduced from the DNA. The data show under 300,000 clones, 60% to 75% seen once. Material for sequencing was peripheral blood. This sequence was found in a woman older than 75 with acute or convalescent COVID-19. The chain combines TRBV6-2 or TRBV6-3 with TRBJ1-6; D is perhaps TRBD1 (6 bases). The CDR3 sequence: CASSYVWQGLGSPLHF. The CDR3 bases are TGTGCCAGCAGTTACGTGTGGCAGGGGTTAGGTTCACCCCTCCACTTT.